This T cell receptor (beta chain) was profiled in a study of CD4 T cells in relation to SARS-CoV-2 and coronaviruses. Study observations and caveats: Crossreactivity was assessed only for spike protein, not other viral proteins. In roughly 65% of donors, memory CD4+ clonotypes crossrecognized SARS-CoV-2 and at least one common cold coronavirus spike. SARS-CoV-2-driven expansion was significantly weaker in crossreactive than monoreactive clones.

Assay: immunoSEQ multiplex PCR; the TCRdb copy retains only in-frame clones and omits some. The data contain approximately 50,000 clones, 92% of them singletons. The V gene's germline CDR1 is SGHNT and CDR2 YYREEE (reference sequence). This CDR3 has 16 amino acids. The V and J ends lost 4 bases and 2 bases respectively, with 16 bases between them. Comments on this clone: Its antigen is undetermined.

The specimen was naive CD4+ T cells from PBMCs. Subset denoted: naive CD4+ T cells isolated by negative enrichment. The chain uses TRBV5-4 and TRBJ2-1; D is possibly TRBD1 (5 bases). The sequence was obtained from an adult with COVID-19. The chain's CDR3 is CASSHRTPGAYNEQFF. CDR3 DNA: TGTGCCAGCAGCCACAGGACCCCTGGAGCCTACAATGAGCAGTTCTTC.